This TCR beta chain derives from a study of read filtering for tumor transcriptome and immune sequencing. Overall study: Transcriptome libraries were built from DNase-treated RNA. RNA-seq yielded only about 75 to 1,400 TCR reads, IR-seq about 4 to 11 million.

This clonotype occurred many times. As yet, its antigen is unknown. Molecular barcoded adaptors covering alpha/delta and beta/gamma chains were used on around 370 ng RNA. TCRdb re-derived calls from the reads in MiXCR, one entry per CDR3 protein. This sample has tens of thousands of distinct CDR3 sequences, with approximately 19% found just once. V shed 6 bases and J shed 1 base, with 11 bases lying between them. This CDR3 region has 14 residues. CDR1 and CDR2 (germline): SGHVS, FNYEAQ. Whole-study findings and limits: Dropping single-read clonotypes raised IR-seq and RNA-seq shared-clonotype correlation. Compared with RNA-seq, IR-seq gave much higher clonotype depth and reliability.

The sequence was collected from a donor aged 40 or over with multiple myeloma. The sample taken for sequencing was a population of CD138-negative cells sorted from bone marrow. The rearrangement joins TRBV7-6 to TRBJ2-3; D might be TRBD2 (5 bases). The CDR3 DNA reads TGTGCCAGCAGTTTAAGCGGTGGCACAGATACGCAGTATTTT. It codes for CASSLSGGTDTQYF.